What follows is one T cell receptor (beta chain) and its context. The germline V gene has CDR1 SGHDT and CDR2 YYEEEE. With V trimmed by 0 bases and J by 3 bases, 7 bases remained unmatched. CDR3 length: 16 amino acids. These data belong to a study of T cell changes during pregnancy in multiple sclerosis. Generated by immunoSEQ multiplex PCR, the TCRdb table keeps only in-frame clones and is missing some. The table shows about 89,000 clones, with around 94% occurring only once. Sequences were derived from peripheral blood, sampled in the third trimester of pregnancy. The chain employs TRBV5-6 and TRBJ1-2, with 8 bases that match TRBD1. This TCR came from a female donor with multiple sclerosis, enrolled in a pregnancy study. The CDR3 loop is CASSLGDRLAYYGYTF. Written as DNA, the CDR3 is TGTGCCAGCAGCTTGGGGGACAGGCTGGCTTACTATGGCTACACCTTC.